Following are 30 T cell receptor beta chains from one sample sequenced in a study of memory CD4+ T cells and cytomegalovirus serostatus. Using immunoSEQ multiplex PCR, the repertoire was profiled, and TCRdb retains in-frame clones only, with some absent. The sample records under 100,000 clones, over 80% being singletons. The sort gate was single viable CD3+CD4+CD8-CD45RO+ cells for memory CD4+ T cells. Sequencing was carried out using memory CD4+ T cells from blood. Every receptor here comes from an adult in good health and CMV-seronegative.

The chain uses TRBV14 and TRBJ1-3; D remains ambiguous. The germline V gene encodes CDR1 SGHDN and CDR2 FVKESK. Trimming left V 1 base short and J 0 bases short, with 7 bases between. This CDR3 region has 15 residues. The CDR3 is CASSQAAASGNTIYF. The CDR3 coding sequence is TGTGCCAGCAGCCAAGCGGCAGCCTCTGGAAACACCATATATTTT. The full variable domain, with the rest looked up from reference TRBV14 and TRBJ1-3, is EAGVTQFPSHSVIEKGQTVTLRCDPISGHDNLYWYRRVMGKEIKFLLHFVKESKQDESGMPNNRFLAERTGGTYSTLKVQPAELEDSGVYFCASSQAAASGNTIYFGEGSWLTVV.

The V gene is TRBV5-1, the J gene TRBJ2-3, with D unclear. Trimming left V 7 bases short and J 3 bases short, with 6 bases between. Germline V CDR1 and CDR2: SGHRS, YFSETQ. CDR3 length equals 11 residues. The CDR3, as DNA: TGCGCCAGCTCGGAGACAGATACGCAGTATTTT. This encodes CASSETDTQYF.

This clone was counted between two and nine times. The V and J genes are TRBV12-5 and TRBJ1-1; D gene unclear. CDR3 length: 13 residues. Trimming took 6 bases from V and 4 from J, leaving 12 bases between them. CDR1 is LGHNT and CDR2 is FRNRAP in the germline V gene. CDR3: CASGRDTATEAFF. As DNA, the CDR3 is TGTGCTAGTGGCCGTGACACCGCCACTGAAGCTTTCTTT.

The rearrangement uses TRBV19 and TRBJ1-5; D call uncertain. Trimming removed 3 bases from V and 1 base from J, with 7 bases in between. CDR1 is LNHDA and CDR2 is SQIVND in the germline V gene (reference sequence). The CDR3 is 14 amino acids. DNA for the CDR3: TGTGCCAGTAGTATTTCGCGCAGCAATCAGCCCCAGCATTTT. This encodes CASSISRSNQPQHF.

V usage is TRBV6-1 and J usage is TRBJ1-1; D uncertain. The V gene lost 7 bases and the J gene lost 1 base, with 7 bases spanning the gap. Germline V lookup: CDR1 MNHNS, CDR2 SASEGT. CDR3 length: 12 residues. DNA of the CDR3: TGTGCCAGCACTCCAGAGAACACTGAAGCTTTCTTT. Protein: CASTPENTEAFF.

V usage is TRBV5-4 and J usage is TRBJ1-4; the match to TRBD1 covers 9 bases. Germline assignment: CDR1 SGHNT and CDR2 YYREEE (reference sequence). V shed 4 bases, J shed 7 bases, and the junction held 5 bases outside the gene matches. CDR3 length: 14 amino acids. The CDR3 loop is CASSLQGATEKLFF. The CDR3 nucleotides read TGTGCCAGCAGCCTACAGGGGGCGACTGAAAAACTGTTTTTT.

The chain links TRBV27 to TRBJ2-7; 10 bases map to TRBD1. Looked up from germline, CDR1 is MNHEY and CDR2 is SMNVEV (reference sequence). The CDR3 loop spans 16 amino acids. The V gene end was trimmed by 0 bases and the J gene end by 6 bases; junction bases not matched to a gene: 8. CDR3 protein: CASSLSRGQGTPEQYF. CDR3 DNA: TGTGCCAGCAGTTTATCGCGGGGACAGGGGACTCCCGAGCAGTACTTC.

The rearrangement links TRBV9 to TRBJ2-7; D might be TRBD2 (5 bases). Germline V gene data show CDR1 as SGDLS and CDR2 as YYNGEE. CDR3 size: 13 residues. V was trimmed by 0 bases and J by 7 bases, leaving 11 bases between them. CDR3 amino acids: CASSVGHSGEQYF. The DNA for the CDR3 is TGTGCCAGCAGCGTAGGTCATTCGGGGGAGCAGTACTTC.

The chain recombines TRBV19 with TRBJ1-5; D gene unclear. Looked up from germline, CDR1 is LNHDA and CDR2 is SQIVND (reference sequence). V lost 9 bases to trimming and J lost 0 bases, with 15 bases between them. The CDR3 extends over 15 amino acids. The CDR3 region is CASHRRGYSNQPQHF. The CDR3 DNA follows: TGTGCCAGCCATCGACGCGGATATAGCAATCAGCCCCAGCATTTT.

The J gene is TRBJ1-4, the V gene TRBV28; 7 bases are shared with TRBD1. The CDR3 totals 15 residues. V dropped 5 bases and J dropped 3; count of bases not matched to a gene: 6. Germline CDR1 MDHEN, CDR2 SYDVKM. CDR3 sequence (DNA): TGTGCCAGCAGTGGATCAGACAGGGCTAATGAAAAACTGTTTTTT. Protein: CASSGSDRANEKLFF. The variable domain in full, with the rest retrieved from reference TRBV28 and TRBJ1-4, is DVKVTQSSRYLVKRTGEKVFLECVQDMDHENMFWYRQDPGLGLRLIYFSYDVKMKEKGDIPEGYSVSREKKERFSLILESASTNQTSMYLCASSGSDRANEKLFFGSGTQLSVL.

The rearrangement uses TRBV5-6 and TRBJ2-1, with 8 bases identical to TRBD1. J was trimmed by 3 bases and V by 0 bases; bases with no gene match: 2. CDR1 and CDR2 (germline): SGHDT, YYEEEE. This CDR3 has 15 residues. This chain's CDR3 is CASSLVDRDYNEQFF. DNA for the CDR3: TGTGCCAGCAGCTTGGTGGACAGGGACTACAATGAGCAGTTCTTC.

The genes are TRBV11-1 and TRBJ2-2; the D is unclear. CDR1 is SGHAT, CDR2 FQDESV, per germline (reference sequence). CDR3 size: 16 residues. Trimming removed 4 bases from V and 3 bases from J, with 15 bases in between. CDR3 protein: CASSSPWTGYTGELFF. The CDR3 DNA is TGTGCCAGCAGCTCCCCGTGGACGGGTTACACCGGGGAGCTGTTTTTT.

This clone was found a few times. V is TRBV19 and J is TRBJ1-6; TRBD1 might be the D (5 bases). The CDR3 has 14 amino acids. Per germline, CDR1 LNHDA and CDR2 SQIVND (reference sequence). Trimming removed 10 bases from V and 10 bases from J, with 20 bases in between. The CDR3 DNA follows: TGTGCCACTAAATCGGGGGAGTTCATCTCACCCCTCCACTTT. Its translation is CATKSGEFISPLHF.

This clone showed up many times. J is TRBJ2-7 and V is TRBV5-6; 11 bases agree with TRBD1. This CDR3 region has 14 residues. CDR1 is SGHDT, CDR2 YYEEEE, per germline. Trimming at V came to 3 bases and at J to 4 bases, leaving 3 bases not matched to a gene. CDR3 loop: CASSSDRGQYEQYF. In DNA, the CDR3 is TGTGCCAGCAGCTCGGACAGGGGGCAGTACGAGCAGTACTTC.

This rearrangement joins TRBV7-3 to TRBJ2-7; 9 nucleotides line up with TRBD1. Germline-derived CDR1 and CDR2 are SGHTA and FQGTGA. The trim removed 5 bases at V and 1 base at J, leaving 6 bases unmatched. This CDR3 spans 15 amino acids. The CDR3 loop is CASSKGQGRSYEQYF. The CDR3 DNA reads TGTGCCAGCAGCAAAGGACAGGGGAGGTCCTACGAGCAGTACTTC.

The chain recombines TRBV6-1 with TRBJ2-2, with D unclear. Germline CDR1 is MNHNS and CDR2 is SASEGT. V was pared by 4 bases and J by 0 bases, with 6 bases between. The CDR3 has 14 residues. Here the CDR3 DNA reads TGTGCCAGCAGTGGGATCTCGAACACCGGGGAGCTGTTTTTT. Translating gives CASSGISNTGELFF.

V and J are TRBV5-1 and TRBJ2-3; D is unclear. Trimming took off 7 bases at V and 1 base at J, with 4 bases between the two ends. The CDR3 runs to 11 residues. Germline V gene data show CDR1 as SGHRS and CDR2 as YFSETQ. The CDR3, as DNA: TGCGCCAGCCACGGCACAGATACGCAGTATTTT. It encodes CASHGTDTQYF.

The chain is built from TRBV4-1 and TRBJ1-1; 7 bases align to TRBD1. V was pared by 0 bases and J by 1 base, with 2 bases of the junction left unmatched. The germline gives CDR1 MGHRA, CDR2 YSYEKL. CDR3 size: 15 residues. The CDR3 loop is CASSQERQGNTEAFF. CDR3 DNA: TGCGCCAGCAGCCAAGAAAGACAGGGGAACACTGAAGCTTTCTTT.

This chain uses TRBV6-6 with TRBJ1-2, with unresolved D. CDR3 length: 13 residues. Germline CDR1 and CDR2: MNHNY and SVGAGI (reference sequence). V was clipped by 9 bases and J by 5 bases, with 16 bases between them. CDR3 loop: CASQRLREYGYTF. DNA for the CDR3: TGTGCCAGTCAAAGACTTCGGGAGTATGGCTACACCTTC.

This chain links TRBV9 with TRBJ2-1, with 10 bases fitting TRBD2. Per germline, CDR1 SGDLS and CDR2 YYNGEE. The length of the CDR3 is 19 residues. The trim removed 0 bases at V and 0 bases at J, leaving 9 bases unmatched. CDR3 bases: TGTGCCAGCAGCGTAGGAGCTAGCGGGGGCTTAAGCTCCTACAATGAGCAGTTCTTC. Protein: CASSVGASGGLSSYNEQFF.

The chain recombines TRBV19 with TRBJ2-2; D may be TRBD2 (5 bases). The germline gives CDR1 LNHDA, CDR2 SQIVND (reference sequence). Trimming removed 5 bases at V and 2 bases at J, with 6 bases between. This CDR3 comprises 13 residues. CDR3 sequence reads: CASSEGNTGELFF. Here the CDR3 DNA reads TGTGCCAGTAGTGAGGGTAACACCGGGGAGCTGTTTTTT.

The chain recombines TRBV5-4 with TRBJ2-3; TRBD2 is a possible D gene (6 bases). The ends were cut back, 2 bases at V and 2 bases at J, with 15 bases in the middle. The CDR3 contains 16 residues. The germline V gene has CDR1 SGHNT and CDR2 YYREEE (reference sequence). The CDR3 region has the DNA TGTGCCAGCAGCTTAACTCGCGGGGAACCCACAGATACGCAGTATTTT. Amino acid sequence: CASSLTRGEPTDTQYF.

The chain links TRBV7-9 to TRBJ1-4; D is possibly TRBD1 (5 bases). The germline V gene has CDR1 SEHNR and CDR2 FQNEAQ (reference sequence). V was cut by 7 bases and J by 1 base, with 7 bases left in between. The CDR3 runs to 13 residues. The CDR3 region has the DNA TGTGCCAGCATGAGGGGAACTAATGAAAAACTGTTTTTT. It yields the protein CASMRGTNEKLFF.

The chain uses TRBV18 and TRBJ1-2; D unclear. The CDR3 sequence is 13 residues long. Trimming took 3 bases from V and 4 from J, leaving 9 bases between them. Germline V gene lookup returns CDR1 KGHSH and CDR2 LQKENI. For the CDR3, the DNA is TGTGCCAGCTCACCCGTGGACGGCTATGGCTACACCTTC. It translates to CASSPVDGYGYTF.

The chain is built from TRBV7-3 and TRBJ2-1; D call uncertain. CDR1 and CDR2 (germline): SGHTA, FQGTGA. The CDR3 length is 16 residues. V was cut by 6 bases and J by 0 bases, with 15 bases left in between. The CDR3 region is CASSLTTAFSYNEQFF. Here the CDR3 DNA reads TGTGCCAGCAGTCTAACGACGGCCTTCTCCTACAATGAGCAGTTCTTC.

V is TRBV7-8 and J is TRBJ1-1; D not resolved. Trimming removed 3 bases at V and 3 bases at J, with 8 bases between. The CDR3 is made up of 13 amino acids. Per germline, CDR1 SGHVS and CDR2 FQNEAQ. DNA for the CDR3: TGTGCCAGCAGCTTTTTGCGGGACACTGAAGCTTTCTTT. Translation gives CASSFLRDTEAFF.

This clone is deemed medium-sized. CDR3 nucleotides: TGTGCCAGCAGTTACCGGGGACACGAAGATGGCTACACCTTC. Its protein product is CASSYRGHEDGYTF. The rearrangement uses TRBV6-5 and TRBJ1-2; a weak D match, TRBD1 (6 bases). The CDR3 is made up of 14 amino acids. Germline V lookup: CDR1 MNHEY, CDR2 SVGAGI. V lost 2 bases and J 6 bases, leaving 13 bases between the germline ends.

The chain combines TRBV6-6 with TRBJ2-4; possibly TRBD2 for D (5 bases). The germline CDR1 and CDR2 sequences are MNHNY and SVGAGI (reference sequence). The CDR3 length is 14 residues. V lost 9 bases and J lost 4, with 16 bases in between. The CDR3 reads CASWEWAIKNIQYF. The CDR3 DNA reads as TGTGCCAGTTGGGAGTGGGCCATTAAAAACATTCAGTACTTC.

The chain employs TRBV23-1 and TRBJ2-3; D ambiguous. TRBV23-1 is designated an ORF whose function remains uncertain. V gave up 6 bases and J gave up 1 base, with 8 bases separating them. CDR3 size: 13 residues. Here the CDR3 reads CASSPPCTDTQYF. The CDR3 coding sequence is TGCGCCAGCAGCCCTCCATGCACAGATACGCAGTATTTT.

This chain joins TRBV5-1 and TRBJ2-2; D may be TRBD2 (6 bases). Trimming removed 4 bases at V and 6 bases at J, with 13 bases between. CDR3 size: 14 residues. Germline V gene data show CDR1 as SGHRS and CDR2 as YFSETQ. The CDR3 DNA reads as TGCGCCAGCAGCCCTGGCCCGGGGGCCGGGGAGCTGTTTTTT. It specifies CASSPGPGAGELFF.